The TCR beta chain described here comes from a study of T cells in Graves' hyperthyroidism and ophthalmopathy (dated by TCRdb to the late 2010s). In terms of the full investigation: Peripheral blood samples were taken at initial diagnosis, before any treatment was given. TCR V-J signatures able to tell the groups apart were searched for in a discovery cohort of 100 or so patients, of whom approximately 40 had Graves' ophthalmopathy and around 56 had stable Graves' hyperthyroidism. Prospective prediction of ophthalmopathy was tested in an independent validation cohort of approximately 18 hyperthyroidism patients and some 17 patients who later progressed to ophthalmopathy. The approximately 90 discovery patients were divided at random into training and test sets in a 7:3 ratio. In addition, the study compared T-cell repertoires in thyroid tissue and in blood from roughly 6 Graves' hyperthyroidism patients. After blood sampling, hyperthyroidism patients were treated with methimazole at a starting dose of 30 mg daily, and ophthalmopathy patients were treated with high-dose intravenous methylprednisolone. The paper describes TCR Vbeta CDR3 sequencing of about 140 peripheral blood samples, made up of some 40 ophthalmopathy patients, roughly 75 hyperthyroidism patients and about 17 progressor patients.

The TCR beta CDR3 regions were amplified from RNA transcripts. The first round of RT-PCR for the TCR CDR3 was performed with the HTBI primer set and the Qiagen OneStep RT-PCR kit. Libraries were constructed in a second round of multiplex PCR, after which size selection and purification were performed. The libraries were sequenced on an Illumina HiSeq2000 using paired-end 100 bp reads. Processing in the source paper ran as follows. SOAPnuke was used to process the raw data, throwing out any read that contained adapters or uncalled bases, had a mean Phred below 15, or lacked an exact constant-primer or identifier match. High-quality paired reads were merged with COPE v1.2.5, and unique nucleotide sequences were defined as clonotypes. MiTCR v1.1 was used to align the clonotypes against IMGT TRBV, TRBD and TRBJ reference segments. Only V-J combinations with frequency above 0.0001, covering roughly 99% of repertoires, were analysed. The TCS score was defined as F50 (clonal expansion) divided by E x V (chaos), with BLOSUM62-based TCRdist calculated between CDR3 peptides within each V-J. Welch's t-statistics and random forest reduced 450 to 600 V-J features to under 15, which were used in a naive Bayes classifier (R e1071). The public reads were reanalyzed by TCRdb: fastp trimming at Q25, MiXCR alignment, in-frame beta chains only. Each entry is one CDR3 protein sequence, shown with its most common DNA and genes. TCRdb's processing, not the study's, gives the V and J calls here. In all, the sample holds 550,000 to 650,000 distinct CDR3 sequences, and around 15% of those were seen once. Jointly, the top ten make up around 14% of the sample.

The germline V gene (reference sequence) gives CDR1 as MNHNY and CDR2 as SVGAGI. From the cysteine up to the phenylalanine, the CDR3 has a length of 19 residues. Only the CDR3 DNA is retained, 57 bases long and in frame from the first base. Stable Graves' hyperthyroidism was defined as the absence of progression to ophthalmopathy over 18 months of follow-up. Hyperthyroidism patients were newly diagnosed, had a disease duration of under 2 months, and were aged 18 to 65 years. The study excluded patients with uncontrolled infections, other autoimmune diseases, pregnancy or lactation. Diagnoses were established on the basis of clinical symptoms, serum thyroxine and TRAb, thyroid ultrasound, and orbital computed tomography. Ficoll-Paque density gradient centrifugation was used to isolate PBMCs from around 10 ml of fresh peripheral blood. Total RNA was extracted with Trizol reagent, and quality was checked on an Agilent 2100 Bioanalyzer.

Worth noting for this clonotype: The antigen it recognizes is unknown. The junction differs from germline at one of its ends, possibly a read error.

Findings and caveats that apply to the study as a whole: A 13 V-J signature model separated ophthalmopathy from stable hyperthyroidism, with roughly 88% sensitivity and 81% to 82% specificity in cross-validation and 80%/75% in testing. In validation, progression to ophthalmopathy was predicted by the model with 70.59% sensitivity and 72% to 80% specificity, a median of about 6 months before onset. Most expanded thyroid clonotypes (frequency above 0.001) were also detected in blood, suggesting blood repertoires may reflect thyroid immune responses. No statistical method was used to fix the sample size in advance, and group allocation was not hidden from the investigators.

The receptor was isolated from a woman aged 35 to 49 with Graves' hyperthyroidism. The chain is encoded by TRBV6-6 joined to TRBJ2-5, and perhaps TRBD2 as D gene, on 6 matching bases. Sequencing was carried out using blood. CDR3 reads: CAGSYDFSGDSAGRETQYF. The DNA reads TGTGCCGGCAGTTACGACTTTTCGGGGGACTCCGCGGGAAGGGAGACCCAGTACTTC.